This TCR beta chain stems from a study of cytomegalovirus exposure and HLA in healthy donors. Study observations and caveats: A later analysis linked fewer than 20,000 TCR beta sequences to HLA alleles at 0.05 false discovery rate. Most subjects had HLA-A and HLA-B alleles reportedly predicted accurately by TCR beta sequences. The authors listed some 150 TCR beta chains as cytomegalovirus-associated. The availability of immune exposure information extended only to CMV serostatus.

Notes on this clone: Its antigen remains unknown.

In germline, CDR1 is MDHEN, CDR2 SYDVKM. This CDR3 has 14 residues. V lost 8 bases and J lost 0, with 13 bases in between. A multiplex PCR was run with 60 Vbeta primers and 13 Jbeta primers. Clones were read by immunoSEQ multiplex PCR, and TCRdb kept only the in-frame ones, dropping some. This sample has roughly 250,000 clones, with over 70% found just once. The gene calls are TRBV28 and TRBJ1-1; D might be TRBD1 (5 bases). Sequencing used PBMCs. The sequence was obtained from a girl aged 2-10 years in good health and CMV-seronegative. The chain's CDR3 is CASQFQGLNTEAFF. In nucleotides, the CDR3 is TGTGCCAGCCAGTTCCAGGGATTGAACACTGAAGCTTTCTTT.